This T cell receptor (beta chain) emerged from a study of blood T cell repertoires in COVID-19. The wider study: There were acute and convalescent COVID-19 samples, and they came from the United States, Italy and Spain.

Under the authors' procedure: How many nucleated cells were present was estimated from reference gene primer amplification. The assay was immunoSEQ multiplex PCR, and TCRdb's table has in-frame clones only and misses some. The D gene and trimming were derived from the DNA, and the V and J assignments and clone size from that table. The data show 400,000 to 450,000 clones, 75% to 90% seen once. Germline V gene sequence: CDR1 MNHEY, CDR2 SVGAGI. The CDR3 consists of 15 residues. Trimming took 5 bases from V and 2 from J, leaving 14 bases between them. The receptor's source is a woman aged 40 to 50 with COVID-19, enrolled during active disease. The material sequenced was peripheral blood. The chain recombines TRBV6-5 with TRBJ2-3, with a weak D call TRBD1 (5 bases). The CDR3 DNA reads TGTGCCAGCAGTCCCGTCGCAGGGTACACAGATACGCAGTATTTT. This gives the protein CASSPVAGYTDTQYF.